Detailed here is one TCR beta chain. Its antigen is undetermined. One end of the junction is discordant with germline, which a read error may explain. Each CDR3 protein is one row after TCRdb ran MiXCR on the RT-PCR reads. Found here are 150,000 or so distinct CDR3 sequences, roughly 10% of them singletons; the top ten hold approximately 35%. This record belongs to a study of response to subunit inactivated influenza vaccine. Overall study results and limits: The authors offered the suggestion that each seasonal influenza vaccination recruits few new T cells.

CDR1 is MNHEY and CDR2 is SVGEGT in the germline V gene. CDR3 size: 13 residues. The chain links TRBV6-2 or TRBV6-3 to TRBJ2-5; 7 bases fit TRBD1. This clonotype originated in a man between 50 and 70 years old who received an inactivated influenza vaccine. The sample was CD8+ T cells sorted from PBMCs, taken roughly 24 months after vaccination. In nucleotides, the CDR3 is TGTGCCAGCAGTTACGACAGGGCAGAGTCCCAGTACTTC. Amino acids: CASSYDRAESQYF.